The entry below gives a single TCR beta chain sequence along with its context. The antigen is not known. This entry comes from a study of OX40 agonist ivuxolimab in advanced cancers. The study, taken as a whole, reports: Clonal expansion was seen in CD4+ and CD8+ blood T cells by week 6 at 0.1 to 3.0 mg/kg. Some nonresponders additionally presented with little normalized T-cell clonal expansion.

This CDR3 spans 15 amino acids. J was trimmed by 0 bases and V by 10 bases; bases with no gene match: 8. Germline CDR1 is ENHRY and CDR2 is SYGVKD. Only in-frame clones appear in the TCRdb table, and some are missing; sequencing was by immunoSEQ multiplex PCR. The sample records just over 50,000 clones, roughly 80% being singletons. V and J are TRBV10-3 and TRBJ2-5, with 10 bases matching TRBD2. The TCR comes from an adult with an advanced solid tumor such as melanoma, head and neck, liver or kidney cancer. The sequencing used CD4+ or CD8+ T cells sorted from blood, collected in a trial of the OX40 agonist ivuxolimab. The CDR3 reads CATTTSGAHQETQYF. As DNA, the CDR3 is TGTGCCACCACAACTAGCGGGGCTCACCAAGAGACCCAGTACTTC.